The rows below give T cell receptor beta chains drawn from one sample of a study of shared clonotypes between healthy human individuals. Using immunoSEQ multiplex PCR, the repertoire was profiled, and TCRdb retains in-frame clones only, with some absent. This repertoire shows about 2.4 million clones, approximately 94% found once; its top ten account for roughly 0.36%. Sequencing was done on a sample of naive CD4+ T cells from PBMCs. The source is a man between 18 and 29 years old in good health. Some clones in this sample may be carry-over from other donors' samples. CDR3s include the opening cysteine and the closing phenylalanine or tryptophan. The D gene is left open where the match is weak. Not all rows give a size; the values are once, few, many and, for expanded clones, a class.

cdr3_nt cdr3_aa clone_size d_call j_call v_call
TGCGCCAGCAATCGGAGGGACAGGGGGCCTGGCAATCAGCCCCAGCATTTT CASNRRDRGPGNQPQHF - TRBD1 TRBJ1-5 TRBV5-1
TGTGCCTGGAGTGTAGGAACAGGGGACAATGAGCAGTTCTTC CAWSVGTGDNEQFF - TRBD1 TRBJ2-1 TRBV30
TGTGCCAGCAGCAAAGGGGTGACAGGGGAGACCGGGGAGCTGTTTTTT CASSKGVTGETGELFF - TRBD1 TRBJ2-2 TRBV11-3
TGTGCCAGCAGCCCACAAGCAGATACGCAGTATTTT CASSPQADTQYF - - TRBJ2-3 TRBV7-2
TGTGCCAGCTCACCACCTCTGATCTCTGGAAACACCATATATTTT CASSPPLISGNTIYF - - TRBJ1-3 TRBV18
TGTGCCAGCAGCTTAGCGGGAGTGGGAGAGACCCAGTACTTC CASSLAGVGETQYF - - TRBJ2-5 TRBV7-2
TGTGCCAGCAGTGGTGGAAGGGGGCGCCCAGGTGAAAAACTGTTTTTT CASSGGRGRPGEKLFF - TRBD1 TRBJ1-4 TRBV28
TGTGCCAGCAGTGCCAGGAACTATGGCTACACCTTC CASSARNYGYTF - - TRBJ1-2 TRBV6-1
TGTGCCAGCAGTTTACCCAGGGGAGACATGAATGAAAAACTGTTTTTT CASSLPRGDMNEKLFF - - TRBJ1-4 TRBV28
TGTGCCAGCAGCGATACAGGAGCAACTAATGAAAAACTGTTTTTT CASSDTGATNEKLFF - - TRBJ1-4 TRBV9
TGTGCCAGCAGCCAAGAGTGGAGGGGAAACACCATATATTTT CASSQEWRGNTIYF - - TRBJ1-3 TRBV4-2
TGTGCCAGCACCCCCGGCGGGCAGGGTGTGGGTCAGCCCCAGCATTTT CASTPGGQGVGQPQHF - - TRBJ1-5 TRBV28
TGTGCCAGCAGTGGGGGACAGCACGGGCAGCCCCAGCATTTT CASSGGQHGQPQHF once TRBD1 TRBJ1-5 TRBV25-1
TGTGCCAGCAGCTTATGGTTCTCCCTGCCCCCCTACAATGAGCAGTTCTTC CASSLWFSLPPYNEQFF - - TRBJ2-1 TRBV7-9
TGTGCCAGCAGTCCAACCCAGGCCCAGTACTTC CASSPTQAQYF - - TRBJ2-5 TRBV28
TGCGCCAGCAGCTTTTTCTGGGGCTCTGGAAACACCATATATTTT CASSFFWGSGNTIYF - - TRBJ1-3 TRBV5-1
TGTGCCAGCGGGGGGGTCGGCGTGGGAACTGAAGCTTTCTTT CASGGVGVGTEAFF once - TRBJ1-1 TRBV19
TGTGCCAGCAGGCCTACTAGCGGGCGTTACAATGAGCAGTTCTTC CASRPTSGRYNEQFF - TRBD2 TRBJ2-1 TRBV2
TGTGCCAGCACGATGCTGGAGGGCAGAGAAAAACTGTTTTTT CASTMLEGREKLFF - - TRBJ1-4 TRBV6-6
TGCAGTGCTAGTCGGCTAGCGCAGCAGTTCTTC CSASRLAQQFF - - TRBJ2-1 TRBV20-1